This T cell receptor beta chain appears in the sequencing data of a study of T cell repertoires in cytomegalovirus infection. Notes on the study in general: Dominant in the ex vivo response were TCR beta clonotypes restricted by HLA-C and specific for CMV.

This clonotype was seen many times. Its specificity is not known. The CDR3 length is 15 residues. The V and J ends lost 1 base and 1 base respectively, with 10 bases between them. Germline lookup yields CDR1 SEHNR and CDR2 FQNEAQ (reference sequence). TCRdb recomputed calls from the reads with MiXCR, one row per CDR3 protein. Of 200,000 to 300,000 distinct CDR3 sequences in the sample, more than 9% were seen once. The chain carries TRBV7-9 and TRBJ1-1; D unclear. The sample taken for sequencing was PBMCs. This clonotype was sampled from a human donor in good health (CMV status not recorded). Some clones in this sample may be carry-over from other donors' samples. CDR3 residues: CASSLEGMGNTEAFF. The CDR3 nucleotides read TGTGCCAGCAGCTTAGAAGGAATGGGGAACACTGAAGCTTTCTTT.